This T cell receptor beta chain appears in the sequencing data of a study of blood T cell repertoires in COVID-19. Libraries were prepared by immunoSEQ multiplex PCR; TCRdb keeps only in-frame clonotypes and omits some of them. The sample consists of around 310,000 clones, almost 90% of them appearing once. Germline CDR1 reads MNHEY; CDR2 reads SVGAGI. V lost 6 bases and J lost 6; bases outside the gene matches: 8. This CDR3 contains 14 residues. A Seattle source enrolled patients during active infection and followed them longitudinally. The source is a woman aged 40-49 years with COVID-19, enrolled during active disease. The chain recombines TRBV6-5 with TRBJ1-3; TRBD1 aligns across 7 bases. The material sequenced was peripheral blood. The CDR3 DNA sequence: TGTGCCAGCAGCCCCCTCAGGGGGGTAAACACCATATATTTT. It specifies CASSPLRGVNTIYF.